The 32 T cell receptor beta chains given below trace back to one sample, sequenced in a study of cytomegalovirus exposure and HLA in healthy donors (dated by TCRdb to the late 2010s). The protocol used for the library was the immunoSEQ multiplex PCR assay. The multiplex PCR relied on a mix of 60 forward primers for TCR Vbeta segments and 13 reverse primers for TCR Jbeta segments. TCRdb retrieved this table from immuneACCESS and kept in-frame rearrangements only. Not all clones are present; in checked studies, unresolved V genes account for under half, and no reason is known for the remainder. The table for this sample lists under 140,000 clones; 75% to 90% of them were counted only once. The ten largest clones capture 1.5% to 2% of the sample. The sample comprised PBMCs. The receptor source for this set is a man aged 35 to 55 in good health and CMV-seronegative.

The chain is built from TRBV13 and TRBJ2-7; no firm D call. V gave up 5 bases and J gave up 5 bases, with 13 bases separating them. Germline V lookup: CDR1 PRHDT, CDR2 FYEKMQ (reference sequence). The CDR3 is 13 residues long. CDR3 sequence (DNA): TGTGCCAGCAGCGAGCGAAGTGCCCACGAGCAGTACTTC. This gives the protein CASSERSAHEQYF.

The chain combines TRBV5-1 with TRBJ2-7; perhaps TRBD1 as D (5 bases). Looked up from germline, CDR1 is SGHRS and CDR2 is YFSETQ. The CDR3 sequence is 15 residues long. V lost 7 bases, J lost 3 bases, and 20 bases lay in between. DNA of the CDR3: TGCGCCAGCTTTTCAGGGCAGGGAACCCGCTACGAGCAGTACTTC. Its translation: CASFSGQGTRYEQYF. The full variable domain, in which reference TRBV5-1 and TRBJ2-7 provide the parts outside the CDR3, is KAGVTQTPRYLIKTRGQQVTLSCSPISGHRSVSWYQQTPGQGLQFLFEYFSETQRNKGNFPGRFSGRQFSNSRSEMNVSTLELGDSALYLCASFSGQGTRYEQYFGPGTRLTVT.

This CDR3 is CASSYGTGENEQYF. Here the CDR3 DNA reads TGTGCCAGCAGTTACGGGACAGGGGAGAACGAGCAGTACTTC. The V gene is TRBV6-5, the J gene TRBJ2-7; 10 positions agree with TRBD1. The V gene end was trimmed by 2 bases and the J gene end by 5 bases; junction bases not matched to a gene: 3. This CDR3 has 14 amino acids. Germline lookup yields CDR1 MNHEY and CDR2 SVGAGI.

The chain is built from TRBV18 and TRBJ1-2, with 9 bases identical to TRBD1. With 3 bases clipped from V and 3 bases from J, the junction kept 8 bases outside the gene matches. This CDR3 comprises 16 residues. CDR1 is KGHSH and CDR2 is LQKENI in the germline V gene. The CDR3 DNA follows: TGTGCCAGCTCACCGCTTTCGGGACAGGGCGACTATGGCTACACCTTC. Encoded protein: CASSPLSGQGDYGYTF.

This clone was counted once. This chain connects TRBV5-1 to TRBJ2-5; 9 bases align to TRBD1. V lost 2 bases to trimming and J lost 9 bases; unmatched junction nucleotides: 5. Germline CDR1 reads SGHRS; CDR2 reads YFSETQ. The CDR3 spans 13 residues. The CDR3 DNA is TGCGCCAGCAGCTTTGGGACAGGGCTCCCCCAGTACTTC. This codes for CASSFGTGLPQYF.

This clone was observed a single time. The chain recombines TRBV2 with TRBJ2-1; perhaps TRBD2 as D (6 bases). The V gene's germline CDR1 is SNHLY and CDR2 FYNNEI. The CDR3 totals 15 residues. V gave up 0 bases and J gave up 3 bases, with 9 bases separating them. CDR3 residues: CASSEASGVYNEQFF. The DNA of the CDR3 is TGTGCCAGCAGTGAAGCCTCGGGGGTCTACAATGAGCAGTTCTTC.

This rearrangement joins TRBV7-6 to TRBJ1-1, with TRBD1 matching 12 bases. Germline CDR1 and CDR2: SGHVS and FNYEAQ. The CDR3 consists of 16 residues. V lost 6 bases, J lost 3 bases, and 8 bases stayed unmatched. This CDR3 is CASRPGTGGAYTEAFF. The CDR3 DNA is TGTGCCAGCAGGCCCGGGACAGGGGGCGCGTACACTGAAGCTTTCTTT.

V is TRBV5-6 and J is TRBJ1-6; D may be TRBD1 (5 bases). Germline CDR1 reads SGHDT; CDR2 reads YYEEEE. V lost 1 base and J 10 bases, leaving 21 bases between the germline ends. This CDR3 is 17 amino acids long. This CDR3 is CASSLRSSGRGDSPLHF. The CDR3 DNA reads TGTGCCAGCAGCTTGAGAAGCTCGGGCCGGGGGGACTCACCCCTCCACTTT.

The rearrangement joins TRBV7-2 to TRBJ2-6, with 7 bases fitting TRBD1. The CDR3 has 16 amino acids. The junction had 4 bases not matched to a gene; V was cut back by 3 bases and J by 2 bases. Germline CDR1 SGHTA, CDR2 FQGNSA. The CDR3 coding sequence is TGTGCCAGCAGCTTTGGACAGGCAGCTGGGGCCAACGTCCTGACTTTC. This gives the protein CASSFGQAAGANVLTF.

Of note for this clone: Other DNA sequences from this sample encode an identical CDR3 as well. The V and J genes are TRBV28 and TRBJ1-5; a possible D gene is TRBD1 (6 bases). Germline V gene lookup returns CDR1 MDHEN and CDR2 SYDVKM. This CDR3 is 15 amino acids long. Trimming removed 6 bases from V and 0 bases from J, with 12 bases in between. CDR3 region: CASSPQGLSNQPQHF. CDR3 DNA sequence: TGTGCCAGCAGCCCACAGGGTCTTAGCAATCAGCCCCAGCATTTT. Together with reference TRBV28 and TRBJ1-5, the CDR3 gives the full variable domain: DVKVTQSSRYLVKRTGEKVFLECVQDMDHENMFWYRQDPGLGLRLIYFSYDVKMKEKGDIPEGYSVSREKKERFSLILESASTNQTSMYLCASSPQGLSNQPQHFGDGTRLSIL.

This clone occurred a few times. This rearrangement joins TRBV28 to TRBJ1-5; 9 bases line up with TRBD1. Trimming cost V 5 bases and J 5 bases; bases outside gene matches: 7. Per germline, CDR1 MDHEN and CDR2 SYDVKM. This CDR3 has 15 amino acids. This chain's CDR3 is CASSPTGGPYQPQHF. The CDR3 DNA reads as TGTGCCAGCAGTCCAACAGGGGGCCCTTATCAGCCCCAGCATTTT.

This clone was recorded a few times. The chain joins TRBV25-1 to TRBJ2-4; 7 bases line up with TRBD2. This CDR3 spans 13 amino acids. The V segment lost 2 bases and the J segment 7 bases; nucleotides outside the gene matches: 2. Looked up from germline, CDR1 is MGHDK and CDR2 is SYGVNS. DNA for the CDR3: TGTGCCAGCAGTGAAATCGGGGGGAACATTCAGTACTTC. Amino acids: CASSEIGGNIQYF.

The gene calls are TRBV7-2 and TRBJ1-1; the match to TRBD1 covers 9 bases. With V trimmed by 10 bases and J by 3 bases, 15 bases remained unmatched. The CDR3 spans 16 residues. Germline V lookup: CDR1 SGHTA, CDR2 FQGNSA. The CDR3 protein is CATHAETGGMDTEAFF. The CDR3 region has the DNA TGTGCCACACACGCCGAGACAGGGGGAATGGACACTGAAGCTTTCTTT. Using reference TRBV7-2 and TRBJ1-1 for the parts outside the CDR3, the full variable domain is GAGVSQSPSNKVTEKGKDVELRCDPISGHTALYWYRQSLGQGLEFLIYFQGNSAPDKSGLPSDRFSAERTGGSVSTLTIQRTQQEDSAVYLCATHAETGGMDTEAFFGQGTRLTVV.

To note about this clone: The junction departs from the called germline gene at one end, perhaps through a read error. This chain links TRBV18 with TRBJ1-1, with D uncertain. There are 14 residues in the CDR3. Germline CDR1 and CDR2: KGHSH and LQKENI. The CDR3 here is CASSPQYELSEAFF. The CDR3 DNA follows: TGTGCCAGCTCCCCACAATATGAACTATCTGAAGCTTTCTTT.

The chain employs TRBV7-3 and TRBJ2-6; 8 positions agree with TRBD1. With V trimmed by 4 bases and J by 1 base, 3 bases remained unmatched. CDR3 length: 16 amino acids. Looked up from germline, CDR1 is SGHTA and CDR2 is FQGTGA. This chain's CDR3 is CASSSRTGSGANVLTF. The CDR3 DNA reads TGTGCCAGCAGCTCCAGGACAGGGTCTGGGGCCAACGTCCTGACTTTC. The complete variable domain, with remaining parts taken from reference TRBV7-3 and TRBJ2-6, reads GAGVSQTPSNKVTEKGKYVELRCDPISGHTALYWYRQSLGQGPEFLIYFQGTGAADDSGLPNDRFFAVRPEGSVSTLKIQRTERGDSAVYLCASSSRTGSGANVLTFGAGSRLTVL.

The rearrangement joins TRBV7-2 to TRBJ1-1; D is ambiguous. Trimming stripped 1 base from V and 1 base from J, with 13 bases between. Germline V gene lookup returns CDR1 SGHTA and CDR2 FQGNSA. CDR3 size: 16 residues. The CDR3 region is CASSLGSGRQNTEAFF. CDR3 DNA: TGTGCCAGCAGCTTAGGTAGTGGCAGGCAGAACACTGAAGCTTTCTTT.

The rearrangement uses TRBV6-5 and TRBJ2-7; 8 nucleotides agree with TRBD2. The CDR3 runs to 13 residues. V lost 4 bases and J lost 6; bases outside the gene matches: 5. Germline assignment: CDR1 MNHEY and CDR2 SVGAGI. The CDR3 spells CASSSGGVGEQYF. The DNA of the CDR3 is TGTGCCAGCAGTTCCGGGGGGGTAGGCGAGCAGTACTTC.

The rearrangement links TRBV5-4 to TRBJ1-1; D possibly corresponds to TRBD1 (5 bases). This CDR3 has 12 amino acids. V was trimmed by 5 bases and J by 5 bases, leaving 10 bases between them. Looked up from germline, CDR1 is SGHNT and CDR2 is YYREEE (reference sequence). CDR3 amino acids: CASRRGGTEAFF. The CDR3 coding sequence is TGTGCCAGCAGAAGGGGAGGGACTGAAGCTTTCTTT.

This chain connects TRBV28 to TRBJ2-6, with D possibly being TRBD1 (6 bases). V was cut by 2 bases and J by 2 bases, with 7 bases left in between. CDR3 size: 15 residues. From germline, CDR1 is MDHEN and CDR2 SYDVKM. The CDR3 reads CASSLPGAGANVLTF. As DNA, the CDR3 is TGTGCCAGCAGTTTACCAGGGGCTGGGGCCAACGTCCTGACTTTC.

The chain employs TRBV2 and TRBJ2-4; the D gene is possibly TRBD1 (5 bases). This CDR3 spans 12 amino acids. Germline values: CDR1 SNHLY, CDR2 FYNNEI. Trimming shortened V by 6 bases and J by 7 bases, and 10 bases separated the two germline ends. Here the CDR3 reads CASRKQVNIQYF. In nucleotides, the CDR3 is TGTGCCAGCAGGAAACAGGTTAACATTCAGTACTTC.

This clone was seen more than once but under ten times. This chain joins TRBV19 and TRBJ2-1; maybe TRBD1 (5 bases). Germline V gene sequence: CDR1 LNHDA, CDR2 SQIVND (reference sequence). The CDR3 loop spans 16 amino acids. Trimming removed 5 bases from V and 4 bases from J, with 18 bases in between. The CDR3 DNA reads TGTGCCAGTAGTTACTCCCAAGGGGTCTCATACAATGAGCAGTTCTTC. Residues: CASSYSQGVSYNEQFF.

The genes are TRBV11-2 and TRBJ1-5, with D maybe TRBD1 (5 bases). The length of the CDR3 is 14 residues. Trimming took off 5 bases at V and 7 bases at J, with 15 bases between the two ends. Germline CDR1 SGHAT, CDR2 FQNNGV. The CDR3 here is CASSEGRSNQPQHF. The CDR3, as DNA: TGTGCCAGCAGCGAGGGGAGGTCTAACCAGCCCCAGCATTTT.

The chain carries TRBV5-1 and TRBJ1-1, with 7 bases fitting TRBD1. The CDR3 extends over 14 amino acids. Looked up from germline, CDR1 is SGHRS and CDR2 is YFSETQ. J was trimmed by 4 bases and V by 4 bases; bases with no gene match: 7. CDR3 bases: TGCGCCAGCAGCGAACAGGGGTTTGCCACTGAAGCTTTCTTT. The encoded protein is CASSEQGFATEAFF.

This clone was counted once. Written as DNA, the CDR3 is TGTGCCAGCAGTGAAGCGCTTCGGGGGACTGGGGGCTACACCTTC. Translated: CASSEALRGTGGYTF. This sequence joins TRBV6-1 and TRBJ1-2, with D possibly TRBD1 on 5 matching bases. Germline-derived CDR1 and CDR2 are MNHNS and SASEGT. CDR3 length equals 15 residues. Trimming removed 0 bases from V and 8 bases from J, with 16 bases in between.

This sequence joins TRBV18 and TRBJ2-5; D not certain. The length of the CDR3 is 13 residues. Deletions cut 6 bases from V and 2 bases from J, with 10 bases between. The germline gives CDR1 KGHSH, CDR2 LQKENI. The CDR3 loop reads CASSPTTQETQYF. For the CDR3, the DNA is TGTGCCAGCTCGCCAACTACACAAGAGACCCAGTACTTC.

The chain is built from TRBV29-1 and TRBJ2-4, with a tentative D call TRBD1 (6 bases). Per germline, CDR1 SQVTM and CDR2 ANQGSEA. The V end lost 5 bases, the J end lost 7 bases, and 9 bases lay between the germline ends. The CDR3 totals 11 residues. The chain's CDR3 is CSVWTENIQYF. In DNA, the CDR3 is TGCAGCGTTTGGACAGAGAACATTCAGTACTTC.

This chain uses TRBV27 with TRBJ2-6, with D tentatively TRBD1 (5 bases). Germline V gene data show CDR1 as MNHEY and CDR2 as SMNVEV (reference sequence). V was trimmed by 3 bases and J by 0 bases, leaving 27 bases between them. This CDR3 has 22 residues. The CDR3 is CASSLQGFSPNPLSSGANVLTF. The CDR3 nucleotides are TGTGCCAGCAGTTTGCAGGGTTTCTCGCCCAACCCCCTTAGCTCTGGGGCCAACGTCCTGACTTTC.

This sequence joins TRBV18 and TRBJ1-1, with no clear D. Germline loops: CDR1 KGHSH, CDR2 LQKENI. The CDR3 loop spans 15 amino acids. Trimming took off 2 bases at V and 0 bases at J, with 10 bases between the two ends. The CDR3, as DNA: TGTGCCAGCTCACCATTGTCAGGAATGAACACTGAAGCTTTCTTT. Amino acid sequence: CASSPLSGMNTEAFF.

The rearrangement joins TRBV9 to TRBJ1-1; D perhaps matches TRBD1 (5 bases). V dropped 0 bases and J dropped 6 bases, with 21 bases sitting between them. Germline CDR1 is SGDLS and CDR2 is YYNGEE. This CDR3 comprises 17 residues. The CDR3 nucleotides read TGTGCCAGCAGCGTAGGGGCGCGGGGGAACTCTGGGGCTGAAGCTTTCTTT. Translation: CASSVGARGNSGAEAFF.

The J gene is TRBJ1-6, the V gene TRBV4-1; D perhaps matches TRBD1 (6 bases). The CDR3 loop spans 18 amino acids. Germline V gene data show CDR1 as MGHRA and CDR2 as YSYEKL. Trimming pared 0 bases from V and 7 bases from J, leaving 19 bases between. The CDR3 sequence: CASSQDPPGASINSPLHF. CDR3 DNA: TGCGCCAGCAGCCAAGATCCCCCAGGGGCAAGTATAAATTCACCCCTCCACTTT.

V usage is TRBV28 and J usage is TRBJ2-1; 9 bases match TRBD1. The V gene end was trimmed by 6 bases and the J gene end by 8 bases; junction bases not matched to a gene: 8. The length of the CDR3 is 14 residues. The germline CDR1 and CDR2 sequences are MDHEN and SYDVKM. DNA of the CDR3: TGTGCCAGCAGCCTTATTACAGGGGGCTATGAGCAGTTCTTC. Translation: CASSLITGGYEQFF.

The chain has TRBV5-1 and TRBJ2-2; TRBD2 might be the D (7 bases). V shed 7 bases and J shed 3 bases, with 13 bases lying between them. CDR1 SGHRS and CDR2 YFSETQ come from the germline V gene. The CDR3 covers 14 residues. The DNA of the CDR3 is TGCGCCAGCGCGGGGGCGATTTACACCGGGGAGCTGTTTTTT. Residues: CASAGAIYTGELFF.